This T cell receptor (beta chain) derives from a study of radiotherapy plus CTLA-4 blockade in lung cancer. Study context: For 18% of patients, objective responses occurred, and around 31% had disease control.

Chemo-refractory metastatic non-small-cell lung cancer patients were treated with focal radiation plus CTLA-4 blockade with ipilimumab. Whole-study findings and limits: Clones derived from tumor TCRs expanded in blood after radiotherapy plus ipilimumab.

Comments on this clone: What it binds is unknown.

The assay was immunoSEQ multiplex PCR, and TCRdb's table has in-frame clones only and misses some. The repertoire holds 35,000 to 45,000 clones, with 85% to 90% as singletons. This material consisted of peripheral blood, taken from a patient treated with radiotherapy plus ipilimumab. This TCR came from a human donor with non-small cell lung cancer who had stable disease on radiotherapy plus ipilimumab.

CDR3 sequence reads: CASSATGSNEQFF. CDR3 nucleotide sequence: TGTGCCAGCAGTGCGACAGGGTCAAATGAGCAGTTCTTC. The chain joins TRBV6-5 to TRBJ2-1; 7 bases map to TRBD1. The CDR3 is 13 residues long. The ends lost 5 bases at V and 7 bases at J; junction bases unmatched: 5. Germline V gene lookup returns CDR1 MNHEY and CDR2 SVGAGI.